This TCR beta chain was recorded in a study of radiation and T cells in renal cell carcinoma. Time point of the sample: blood 2 weeks post-SBRT. Treatment defined: 15 Gy SBRT to primary tumor, nephrectomy 4 weeks later. Sequenced by immunoSEQ multiplex PCR; TCRdb stores in-frame clones only, minus some. Among almost 50,000 clones, 75% to 90% were seen once, and the ten largest hold around 31%. There are 15 residues in the CDR3. V lost 4 bases to trimming and J lost 5 bases, with 17 bases between them. Per germline, CDR1 SEHNR and CDR2 FQNEAQ (reference sequence). The chain links TRBV7-9 to TRBJ1-2, with D hard to call. The source is a woman aged 70 to 79 with renal cell carcinoma. The material sequenced was blood, taken from a patient whose treatment included radiotherapy and nephrectomy. In nucleotides, the CDR3 is TGTGCCAGCAGCTCCCCGGGGAGGCCCCCTTATGGCTACACCTTC. It specifies CASSSPGRPPYGYTF.